This paragraph covers one T cell receptor beta chain sequence. The data originate from a study of blood T cell repertoires in COVID-19. Study background: Spain, Italy and the United States supplied samples that represented acute and convalescent COVID-19.

The data were produced by immunoSEQ multiplex PCR, yet TCRdb's version contains in-frame clones alone and is incomplete. The sample yields hundreds of thousands of clones, around 87% seen once. The sequence was collected from a woman aged 45-65 years who had recovered from COVID-19. The sample comprised peripheral blood.

The CDR3 sequence: CASSFRQDTYEQYF. CDR3 DNA sequence: TGCGCCAGCAGCTTTCGACAGGACACCTACGAGCAGTACTTC. The chain carries TRBV5-1 and TRBJ2-7, with D perhaps TRBD1 (6 bases). Looked up from germline, CDR1 is SGHRS and CDR2 is YFSETQ. This CDR3 has 14 amino acids. The V gene lost 2 bases and the J gene lost 2 bases, with 11 bases spanning the gap.